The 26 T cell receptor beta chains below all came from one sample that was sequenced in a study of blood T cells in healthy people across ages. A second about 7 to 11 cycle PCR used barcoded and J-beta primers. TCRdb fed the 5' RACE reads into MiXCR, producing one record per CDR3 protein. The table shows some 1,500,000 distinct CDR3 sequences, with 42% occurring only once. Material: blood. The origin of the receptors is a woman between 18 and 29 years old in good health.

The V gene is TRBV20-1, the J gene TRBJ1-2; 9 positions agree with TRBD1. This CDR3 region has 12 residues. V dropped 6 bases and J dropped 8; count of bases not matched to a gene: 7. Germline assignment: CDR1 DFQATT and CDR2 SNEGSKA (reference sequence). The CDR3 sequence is CSARTGVGGYTF. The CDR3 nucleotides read TGCAGTGCCAGGACAGGGGTCGGCGGCTACACCTTC.

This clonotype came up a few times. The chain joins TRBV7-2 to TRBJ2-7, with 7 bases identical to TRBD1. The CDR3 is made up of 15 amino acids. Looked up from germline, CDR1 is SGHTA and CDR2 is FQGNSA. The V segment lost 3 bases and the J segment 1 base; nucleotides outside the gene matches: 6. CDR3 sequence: CASSFMTGMSYEQYF. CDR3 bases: TGTGCCAGCAGCTTCATGACAGGGATGTCCTACGAGCAGTACTTC.

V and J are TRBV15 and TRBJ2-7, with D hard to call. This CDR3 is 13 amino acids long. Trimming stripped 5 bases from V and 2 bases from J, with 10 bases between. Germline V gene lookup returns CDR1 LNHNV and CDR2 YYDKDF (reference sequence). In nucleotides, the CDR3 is TGTGCCACCAGCGAGAGGAACCCCTACGAGCAGTACTTC. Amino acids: CATSERNPYEQYF.

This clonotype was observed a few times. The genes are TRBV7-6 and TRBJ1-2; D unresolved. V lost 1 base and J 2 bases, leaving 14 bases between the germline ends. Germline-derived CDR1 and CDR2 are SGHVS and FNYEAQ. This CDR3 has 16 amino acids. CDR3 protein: CASSLEPLTPNYGYTF. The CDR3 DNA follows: TGTGCCAGCAGCTTAGAACCCTTGACACCGAACTATGGCTACACCTTC.

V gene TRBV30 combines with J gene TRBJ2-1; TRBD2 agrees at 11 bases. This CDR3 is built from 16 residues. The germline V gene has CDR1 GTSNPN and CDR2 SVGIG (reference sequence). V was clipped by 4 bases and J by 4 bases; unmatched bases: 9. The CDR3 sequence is CAWNRGRTSGYNEQFF. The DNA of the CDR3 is TGTGCCTGGAACCGAGGAAGGACTAGCGGGTACAATGAGCAGTTCTTC.

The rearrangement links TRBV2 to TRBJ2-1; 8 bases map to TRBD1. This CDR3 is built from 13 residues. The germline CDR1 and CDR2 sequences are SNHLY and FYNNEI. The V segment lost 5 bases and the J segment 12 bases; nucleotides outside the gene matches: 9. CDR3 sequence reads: CASSTGTGVAQFF. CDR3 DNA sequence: TGTGCCAGCAGTACCGGGACAGGTGTCGCGCAGTTCTTC.

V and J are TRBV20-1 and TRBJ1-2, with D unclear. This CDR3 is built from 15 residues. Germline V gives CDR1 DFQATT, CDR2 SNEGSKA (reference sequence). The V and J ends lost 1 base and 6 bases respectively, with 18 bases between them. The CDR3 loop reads CSARGQTRQRDGYTF. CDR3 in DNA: TGCAGTGCTAGAGGCCAGACCCGCCAACGAGATGGCTACACCTTC.

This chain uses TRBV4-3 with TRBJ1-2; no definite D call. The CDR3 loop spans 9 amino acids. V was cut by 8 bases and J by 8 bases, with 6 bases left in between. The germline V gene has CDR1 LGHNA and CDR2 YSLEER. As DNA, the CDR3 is TGCGCCAGCCCCGTGGGCTACACCTTC. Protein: CASPVGYTF.

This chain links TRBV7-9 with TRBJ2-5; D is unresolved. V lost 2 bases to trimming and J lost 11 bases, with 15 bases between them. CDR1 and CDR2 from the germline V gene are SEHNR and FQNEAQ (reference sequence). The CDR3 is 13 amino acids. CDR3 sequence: CASSLSGSTEQYF. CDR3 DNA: TGTGCCAGCAGCTTATCTGGGTCTACAGAGCAGTACTTC.

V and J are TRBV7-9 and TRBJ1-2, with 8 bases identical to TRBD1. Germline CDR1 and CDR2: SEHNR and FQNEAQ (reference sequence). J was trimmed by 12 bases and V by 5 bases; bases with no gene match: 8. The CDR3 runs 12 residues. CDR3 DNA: TGTGCCAGCAGCCACGGACAGGGCCAAGACACCTTC. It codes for CASSHGQGQDTF.

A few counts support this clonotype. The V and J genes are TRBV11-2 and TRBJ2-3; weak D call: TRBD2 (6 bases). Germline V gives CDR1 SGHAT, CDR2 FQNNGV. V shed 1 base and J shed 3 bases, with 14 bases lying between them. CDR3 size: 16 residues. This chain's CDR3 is CASSLVLARFTDTQYF. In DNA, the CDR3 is TGTGCCAGCAGCTTAGTTCTAGCGAGGTTTACAGATACGCAGTATTTT.

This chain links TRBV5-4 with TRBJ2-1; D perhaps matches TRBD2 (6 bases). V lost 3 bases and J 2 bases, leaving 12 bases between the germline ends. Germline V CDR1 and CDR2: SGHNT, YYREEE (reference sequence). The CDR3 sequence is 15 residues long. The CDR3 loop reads CASSWGTSPYNEQFF. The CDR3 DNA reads TGTGCCAGCAGCTGGGGAACTAGCCCCTACAATGAGCAGTTCTTC.

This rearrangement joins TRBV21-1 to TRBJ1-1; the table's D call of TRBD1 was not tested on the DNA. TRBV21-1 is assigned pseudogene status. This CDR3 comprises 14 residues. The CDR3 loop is CASRREQGNTEAFF. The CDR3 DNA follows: TGTGCCAGCAGACGGGAACAGGGCAACACTGAAGCTTTCTTT.

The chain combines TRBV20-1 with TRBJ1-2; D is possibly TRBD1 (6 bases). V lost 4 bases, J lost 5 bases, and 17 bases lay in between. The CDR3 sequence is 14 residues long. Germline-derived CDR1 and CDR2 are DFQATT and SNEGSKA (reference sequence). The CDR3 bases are TGCAGTGCTAAACTGGGAAGGGGGGGGTATGGCTACACCTTC. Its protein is CSAKLGRGGYGYTF.

This CDR3 reads CASSPSGFSDEQFF. As DNA, the CDR3 is TGTGCCAGCAGCCCGTCGGGTTTTAGCGATGAGCAGTTCTTC. The chain has TRBV7-9 and TRBJ2-1, with D tentatively TRBD2 (5 bases). Trimming removed 5 bases from V and 8 bases from J, with 16 bases in between. CDR1 is SEHNR and CDR2 is FQNEAQ in the germline V gene (reference sequence). There are 14 residues in the CDR3.

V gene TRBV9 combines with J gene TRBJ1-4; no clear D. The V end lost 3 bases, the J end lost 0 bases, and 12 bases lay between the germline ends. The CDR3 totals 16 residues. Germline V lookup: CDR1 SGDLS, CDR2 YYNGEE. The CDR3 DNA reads TGTGCCAGCAGCGCGGAGGATCTCTCAACTAATGAAAAACTGTTTTTT. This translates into CASSAEDLSTNEKLFF.

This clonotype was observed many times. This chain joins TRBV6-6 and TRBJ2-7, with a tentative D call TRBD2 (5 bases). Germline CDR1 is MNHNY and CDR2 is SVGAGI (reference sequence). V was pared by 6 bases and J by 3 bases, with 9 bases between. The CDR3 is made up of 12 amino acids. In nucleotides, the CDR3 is TGTGCCAGCAGCTCAGACTACTACGAGCAGTACTTC. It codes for CASSSDYYEQYF.

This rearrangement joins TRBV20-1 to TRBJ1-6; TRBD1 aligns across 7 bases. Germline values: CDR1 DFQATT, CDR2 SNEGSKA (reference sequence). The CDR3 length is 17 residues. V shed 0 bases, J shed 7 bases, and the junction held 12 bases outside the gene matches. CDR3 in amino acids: CSARDRPRDRYNSPLHF. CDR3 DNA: TGCAGTGCTAGAGATAGACCCCGGGACAGATACAATTCACCCCTCCACTTT.

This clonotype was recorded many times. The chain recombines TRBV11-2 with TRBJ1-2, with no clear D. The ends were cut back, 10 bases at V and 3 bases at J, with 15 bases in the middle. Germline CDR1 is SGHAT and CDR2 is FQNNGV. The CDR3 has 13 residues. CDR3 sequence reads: CATKSETHYGYTF. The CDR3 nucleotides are TGTGCCACCAAGTCCGAGACCCACTATGGCTACACCTTC. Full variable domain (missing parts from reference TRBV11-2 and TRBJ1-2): EAGVAQSPRYKIIEKRQSVAFWCNPISGHATLYWYQQILGQGPKLLIQFQNNGVVDDSQLPKDRFSAERLKGVDSTLKIQPAKLEDSAVYLCATKSETHYGYTFGSGTRLTVV.

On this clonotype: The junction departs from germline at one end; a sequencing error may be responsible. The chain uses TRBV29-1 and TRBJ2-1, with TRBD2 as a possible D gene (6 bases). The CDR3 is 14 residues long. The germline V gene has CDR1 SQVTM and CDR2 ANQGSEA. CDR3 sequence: CSVEWRGFYNEQFF. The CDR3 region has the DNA TGTAGCGTTGAGTGGCGGGGCTTCTACAATGAGCAGTTCTTC.

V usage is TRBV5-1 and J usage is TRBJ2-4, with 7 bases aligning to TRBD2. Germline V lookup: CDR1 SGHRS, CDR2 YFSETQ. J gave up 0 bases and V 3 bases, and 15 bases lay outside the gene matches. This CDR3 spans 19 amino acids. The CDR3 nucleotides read TGCGCCAGCAGCTGGCAAACGGGGGTAGCGGGTCTAGCCAAAAACATTCAGTACTTC. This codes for CASSWQTGVAGLAKNIQYF. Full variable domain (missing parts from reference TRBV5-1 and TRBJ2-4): KAGVTQTPRYLIKTRGQQVTLSCSPISGHRSVSWYQQTPGQGLQFLFEYFSETQRNKGNFPGRFSGRQFSNSRSEMNVSTLELGDSALYLCASSWQTGVAGLAKNIQYFGAGTRLSVL.

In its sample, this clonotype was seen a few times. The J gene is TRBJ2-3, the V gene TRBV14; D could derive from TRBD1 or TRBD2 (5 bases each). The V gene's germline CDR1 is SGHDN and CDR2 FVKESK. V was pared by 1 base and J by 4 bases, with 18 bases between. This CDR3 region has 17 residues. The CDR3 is CASSQGVGGGIADTQYF. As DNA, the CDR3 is TGTGCCAGCAGCCAAGGAGTTGGTGGGGGAATTGCAGATACGCAGTATTTT.

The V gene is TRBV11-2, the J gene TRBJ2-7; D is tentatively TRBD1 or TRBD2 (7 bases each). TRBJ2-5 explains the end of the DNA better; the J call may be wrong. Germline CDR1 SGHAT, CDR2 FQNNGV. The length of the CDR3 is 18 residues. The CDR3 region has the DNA TGTGCCAGCAGCTTAGGACTAGGGGGCGGGGGCCAAAAAGAGACCCAGTACTTC. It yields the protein CASSLGLGGGGQKETQYF.

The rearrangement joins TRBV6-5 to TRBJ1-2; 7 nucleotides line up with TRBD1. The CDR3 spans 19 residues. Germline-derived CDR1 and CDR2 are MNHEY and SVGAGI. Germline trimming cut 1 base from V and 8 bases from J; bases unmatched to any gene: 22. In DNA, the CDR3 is TGTGCCAGCAGTTACTGGAACCGGGGAGGGGGCTGGATTTTGCGGGGCTACACCTTC. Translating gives CASSYWNRGGGWILRGYTF.

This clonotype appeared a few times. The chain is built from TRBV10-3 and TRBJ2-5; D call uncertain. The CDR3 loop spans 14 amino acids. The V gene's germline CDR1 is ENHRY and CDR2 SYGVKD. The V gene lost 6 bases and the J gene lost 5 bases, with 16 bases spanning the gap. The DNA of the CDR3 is TGTGCCATCAGGGCGTCCCCAGACCGGGAGACCCAGTACTTC. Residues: CAIRASPDRETQYF.

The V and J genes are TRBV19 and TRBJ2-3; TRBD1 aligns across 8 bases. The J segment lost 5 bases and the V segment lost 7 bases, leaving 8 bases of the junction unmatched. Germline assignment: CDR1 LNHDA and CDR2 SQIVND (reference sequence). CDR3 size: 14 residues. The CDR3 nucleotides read TGTGCCAGTAAGGATGGACAGGGTATAGATACGCAGTATTTT. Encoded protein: CASKDGQGIDTQYF.